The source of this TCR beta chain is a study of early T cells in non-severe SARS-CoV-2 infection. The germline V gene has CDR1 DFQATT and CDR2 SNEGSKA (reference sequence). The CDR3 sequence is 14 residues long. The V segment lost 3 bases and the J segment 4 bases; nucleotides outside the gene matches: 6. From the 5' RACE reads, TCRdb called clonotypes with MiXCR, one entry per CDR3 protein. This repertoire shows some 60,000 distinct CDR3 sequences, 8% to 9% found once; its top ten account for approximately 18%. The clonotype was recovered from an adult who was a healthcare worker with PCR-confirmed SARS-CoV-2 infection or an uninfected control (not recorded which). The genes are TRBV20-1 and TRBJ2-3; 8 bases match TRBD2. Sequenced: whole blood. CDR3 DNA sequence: TGCAGTGCTAGTCGGGAGGGCCGGGCAGATACGCAGTATTTT. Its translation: CSASREGRADTQYF.